The present T cell receptor beta chain was sequenced within a study of T-cell reconstitution after alpha-beta-depleted transplantation in children. Regarding the study as a whole: There were some patients whose high TCRbeta diversity at day 60 came from surviving recipient T cells and thymic progenitors. There were reportedly several hundred expanded graft clones from which alpha-beta T cells came about two months after transplant.

This clonotype was observed at least ten times. The antigen is unknown. Preparation of the TCRbeta library was carried out with unique molecular identifiers. One entry per CDR3 protein results from TCRdb running MiXCR on the PCR reads. This repertoire shows around 700,000 distinct CDR3 sequences, approximately 14% found once; its top ten account for 0.79%. The length of the CDR3 is 16 residues. Germline V gene sequence: CDR1 SEHNR, CDR2 FQNEAQ (reference sequence). The trim removed 4 bases at V and 5 bases at J, leaving 8 bases unmatched. The TCR sequence derives from a girl aged 2 to 10 with congenital amegakaryocytic thrombocytopenia, due to receive a stem cell transplant. The sample was PBMCs, taken before TCRalphabeta/CD19-depleted stem cell transplant. This chain connects TRBV7-9 to TRBJ2-1, with TRBD2 matching 10 bases. Written as DNA, the CDR3 is TGTGCCAGCAGCTCCGGAGCGGGAGGGCCTCACAATGAGCAGTTCTTC. It is translated as CASSSGAGGPHNEQFF.